A selection of T cell receptor beta chains follows, all from one sample in a study of memory CD4+ T cells and cytomegalovirus serostatus. The repertoire was sequenced with immunoSEQ multiplex PCR; TCRdb's copy has only in-frame clones and lacks some. This sample has some 57,000 clones, with roughly four fifths found just once. Sequenced material: memory CD4+ T cells from blood. The receptors here all came from an adult in good health and CMV-seronegative. CDR3s include the opening cysteine and the closing phenylalanine or tryptophan. A D gene is named only where the DNA matches it firmly. Expanded clones are given a class, and other clones once, few, many or no size at all.

J gene: TRBJ2-1; V gene: TRBV18; clone size: NA; D gene: TRBD2; CDR3 protein: CASSPTLAASHEQFF; CDR3 DNA: TGTGCCAGCTCACCAACGCTAGCGGCAAGCCATGAGCAGTTCTTC
J gene: TRBJ2-7; V gene: TRBV7-2; clone size: NA; D gene: NA; CDR3 protein: CASSSSQGYEQYF; CDR3 DNA: TGTGCCAGCAGCTCATCTCAAGGCTACGAGCAGTACTTC
J gene: TRBJ2-4; V gene: TRBV2; clone size: NA; D gene: NA; CDR3 protein: CASSEQGNIQYF; CDR3 DNA: TGTGCCAGCAGTGAACAGGGAAACATTCAGTACTTC
J gene: TRBJ1-2; V gene: TRBV18; clone size: NA; D gene: NA; CDR3 protein: CASSTVQGTGGYTF; CDR3 DNA: TGTGCCAGCTCAACGGTCCAGGGAACAGGTGGCTACACCTTC
J gene: TRBJ1-2; V gene: TRBV6-1; clone size: NA; D gene: NA; CDR3 protein: CASSEVIGNYGYTF; CDR3 DNA: TGTGCCAGCAGTGAAGTTATAGGGAACTATGGCTACACCTTC
J gene: TRBJ2-1; V gene: TRBV14; clone size: NA; D gene: NA; CDR3 protein: CASSPTSSGYGEQFF; CDR3 DNA: TGTGCCAGCAGCCCAACTTCGAGCGGGTACGGCGAGCAGTTCTTC
J gene: TRBJ1-2; V gene: TRBV6-5; clone size: NA; D gene: NA; CDR3 protein: CASRPDSSYGYTF; CDR3 DNA: TGTGCCAGCAGGCCCGACAGCTCTTATGGCTACACCTTC
J gene: TRBJ1-5; V gene: TRBV15; clone size: NA; D gene: NA; CDR3 protein: CATSRQDQPQHF; CDR3 DNA: TGTGCCACCAGCAGGCAGGATCAGCCCCAGCATTTT
J gene: TRBJ2-5; V gene: TRBV5-1; clone size: NA; D gene: TRBD2; CDR3 protein: CASSLGTSGEETQYF; CDR3 DNA: TGCGCCAGCAGCTTAGGGACTAGCGGGGAAGAGACCCAGTACTTC
J gene: TRBJ2-4; V gene: TRBV4-1; clone size: once; D gene: TRBD2; CDR3 protein: CASSQDGAGGGKNIQYF; CDR3 DNA: TGCGCCAGCAGCCAAGATGGGGCGGGAGGGGGCAAAAACATTCAGTACTTC
J gene: TRBJ1-1; V gene: TRBV18; clone size: NA; D gene: TRBD1; CDR3 protein: CASSPRGQGGIEAFF; CDR3 DNA: TGTGCCAGCTCACCACGGGGACAGGGGGGAATAGAAGCTTTCTTT
J gene: TRBJ2-2; V gene: TRBV18; clone size: once; D gene: NA; CDR3 protein: CASSPRDFYTGELFF; CDR3 DNA: TGTGCCAGCTCACCCCGGGACTTCTACACCGGGGAGCTGTTTTTT
J gene: TRBJ2-6; V gene: TRBV8-2; clone size: NA; D gene: NA; CDR3 protein: CGTSKDTQSRANVLTF; CDR3 DNA: TGTGGCACCAGCAAGGATACACAAAGTCGGGCCAACGTCCTGACTTTC
J gene: TRBJ1-2; V gene: TRBV5-4; clone size: NA; D gene: NA; CDR3 protein: CASSLDGGNYGYTF; CDR3 DNA: TGTGCCAGCAGCTTGGATGGGGGTAACTATGGCTACACCTTC
J gene: TRBJ1-2; V gene: TRBV30; clone size: NA; D gene: TRBD1; CDR3 protein: CAWMRLGTGGYYGYTF; CDR3 DNA: TGTGCCTGGATGAGACTAGGGACAGGGGGCTACTATGGCTACACCTTC
J gene: TRBJ1-1; V gene: TRBV19; clone size: once; D gene: NA; CDR3 protein: CASSPTYLSEAFF; CDR3 DNA: TGTGCCAGTAGCCCCACCTACCTCTCGGAAGCTTTCTTT
J gene: TRBJ1-1; V gene: TRBV18; clone size: NA; D gene: NA; CDR3 protein: CASSPTLNTEAFF; CDR3 DNA: TGTGCCAGCTCCCCGACCTTGAACACTGAAGCTTTCTTT
J gene: TRBJ2-2; V gene: TRBV4-1; clone size: NA; D gene: TRBD2; CDR3 protein: CASSQDTSGSTGELFF; CDR3 DNA: TGCGCCAGCAGCCAAGACACTAGCGGGTCGACCGGGGAGCTGTTTTTT
J gene: TRBJ2-3; V gene: TRBV12-5; clone size: few; D gene: TRBD1; CDR3 protein: CASGRDRVTDTQYF; CDR3 DNA: TGTGCTAGTGGTAGGGACAGAGTGACAGATACGCAGTATTTT
J gene: TRBJ1-2; V gene: TRBV19; clone size: once; D gene: NA; CDR3 protein: CASSQRAVRYGYTF; CDR3 DNA: TGTGCCAGTAGTCAGCGCGCGGTCCGTTATGGCTACACCTTC
J gene: TRBJ2-6; V gene: TRBV25-1; clone size: NA; D gene: NA; CDR3 protein: CASSAANVLTF; CDR3 DNA: TGTGCCAGCAGTGCGGCCAACGTCCTGACTTTC
J gene: TRBJ2-1; V gene: TRBV10-3; clone size: NA; D gene: TRBD2; CDR3 protein: CAISATSGRSNEQFF; CDR3 DNA: TGTGCCATCAGCGCCACTAGCGGGAGATCGAATGAGCAGTTCTTC
J gene: TRBJ1-2; V gene: TRBV28; clone size: NA; D gene: NA; CDR3 protein: CASTLLGQRDYGYTF; CDR3 DNA: TGTGCCAGCACCCTTCTCGGACAGAGGGACTATGGCTACACCTTC
J gene: TRBJ2-3; V gene: TRBV18; clone size: NA; D gene: NA; CDR3 protein: CASSPSISRATDTQYF; CDR3 DNA: TGTGCCAGCTCACCCTCAATTAGCAGGGCCACAGATACGCAGTATTTT
J gene: TRBJ1-1; V gene: TRBV2; clone size: once; D gene: TRBD1; CDR3 protein: CASSATRDRYTEAFF; CDR3 DNA: TGTGCCAGCAGCGCCACGAGGGACAGATACACTGAAGCTTTCTTT
J gene: TRBJ1-2; V gene: TRBV5-4; clone size: NA; D gene: TRBD1; CDR3 protein: CASSSRQGSGYTF; CDR3 DNA: TGTGCCAGCAGCTCCAGACAGGGCAGTGGCTACACCTTC
J gene: TRBJ1-2; V gene: TRBV5-6; clone size: NA; D gene: TRBD1; CDR3 protein: CASSLWDRGGYTF; CDR3 DNA: TGTGCCAGCAGCCTGTGGGACAGGGGCGGCTACACCTTC
J gene: TRBJ1-4; V gene: TRBV6-4; clone size: NA; D gene: NA; CDR3 protein: CASRYREKGEKLFF; CDR3 DNA: TGTGCCAGCAGATACCGGGAGAAGGGAGAAAAACTGTTTTTT
J gene: TRBJ2-1; V gene: TRBV29-1; clone size: NA; D gene: NA; CDR3 protein: CSVGFAGNSYNEQFF; CDR3 DNA: TGCAGCGTTGGGTTCGCAGGGAACTCCTACAATGAGCAGTTCTTC
J gene: TRBJ2-7; V gene: TRBV29-1; clone size: NA; D gene: TRBD2; CDR3 protein: CSVETSGLYEQYF; CDR3 DNA: TGCAGCGTTGAGACTAGCGGGCTCTACGAGCAGTACTTC
J gene: TRBJ2-1; V gene: TRBV7-9; clone size: NA; D gene: TRBD2; CDR3 protein: CASSLIGGRYNEQFF; CDR3 DNA: TGTGCCAGCAGCTTGATCGGCGGGAGGTACAATGAGCAGTTCTTC
J gene: TRBJ1-1; V gene: TRBV5-6; clone size: NA; D gene: TRBD1; CDR3 protein: CASSPLGQGTNTEAFF; CDR3 DNA: TGTGCCAGCAGCCCCCTTGGACAGGGAACGAACACTGAAGCTTTCTTT
J gene: TRBJ1-2; V gene: TRBV6-4; clone size: NA; D gene: TRBD1; CDR3 protein: CASSDGQGYGYTF; CDR3 DNA: TGTGCCAGCAGTGACGGACAGGGCTATGGCTACACCTTC
J gene: TRBJ1-6; V gene: TRBV5-6; clone size: NA; D gene: NA; CDR3 protein: CASSLAGTGNSPLHF; CDR3 DNA: TGTGCCAGCAGCTTGGCCGGGACGGGGAATTCACCCCTCCACTTT
J gene: TRBJ2-7; V gene: TRBV5-1; clone size: few; D gene: NA; CDR3 protein: CASSLFDANEQYF; CDR3 DNA: TGCGCCAGCAGCTTGTTTGACGCGAACGAGCAGTACTTC
J gene: TRBJ1-3; V gene: TRBV9; clone size: NA; D gene: NA; CDR3 protein: CASSVVGGLSGNTIYF; CDR3 DNA: TGTGCCAGCAGCGTAGTGGGCGGACTATCTGGAAACACCATATATTTT
J gene: TRBJ2-7; V gene: TRBV6-6; clone size: few; D gene: NA; CDR3 protein: CASSYSSDSLLSEQYF; CDR3 DNA: TGTGCCAGCAGTTACTCTTCGGACAGCCTTCTATCCGAGCAGTACTTC
J gene: TRBJ1-2; V gene: TRBV5-1; clone size: NA; D gene: NA; CDR3 protein: CASSLDGGKTGGYTF; CDR3 DNA: TGCGCCAGCAGCTTGGATGGGGGCAAGACGGGAGGCTACACCTTC
J gene: TRBJ2-7; V gene: TRBV4-1; clone size: few; D gene: NA; CDR3 protein: CASSQVEGPYEQYF; CDR3 DNA: TGCGCCAGCAGCCAAGTGGAGGGCCCCTACGAGCAGTACTTC
J gene: TRBJ2-3; V gene: TRBV5-8; clone size: NA; D gene: NA; CDR3 protein: CASSLGGYTQYF; CDR3 DNA: TGTGCCAGCAGCTTGGGCGGGTATACGCAGTATTTT
J gene: TRBJ2-2; V gene: TRBV18; clone size: once; D gene: NA; CDR3 protein: CASSPRGGRDTGELFF; CDR3 DNA: TGTGCCAGCTCTCCTCGGGGAGGAAGAGATACCGGGGAGCTGTTTTTT